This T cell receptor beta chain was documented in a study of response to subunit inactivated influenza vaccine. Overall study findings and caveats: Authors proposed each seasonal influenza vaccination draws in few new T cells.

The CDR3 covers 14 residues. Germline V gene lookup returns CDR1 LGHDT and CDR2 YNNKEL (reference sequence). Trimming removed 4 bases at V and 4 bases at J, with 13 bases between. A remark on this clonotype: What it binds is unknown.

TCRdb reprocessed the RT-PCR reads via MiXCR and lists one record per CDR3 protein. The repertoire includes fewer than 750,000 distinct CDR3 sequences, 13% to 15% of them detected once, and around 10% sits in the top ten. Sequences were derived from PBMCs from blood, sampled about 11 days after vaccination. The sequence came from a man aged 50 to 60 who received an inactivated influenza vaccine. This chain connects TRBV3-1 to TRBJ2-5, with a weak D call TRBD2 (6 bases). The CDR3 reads CASSPLFGGETQYF. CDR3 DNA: TGTGCCAGCAGCCCCCTATTCGGGGGAGAGACCCAGTACTTC.